This T cell receptor beta chain was captured in a study of T cell changes during pregnancy in multiple sclerosis. Profiled with immunoSEQ multiplex PCR; TCRdb holds only in-frame clones, not every one. The table lists about 43,000 clones, approximately 90% of them singletons. The CDR3 loop spans 14 amino acids. V was pared by 4 bases and J by 0 bases, with 7 bases between. Germline assignment: CDR1 SEHNR and CDR2 FQNEAQ (reference sequence). This sequence originates from a female donor with multiple sclerosis, enrolled in a pregnancy study. The V and J genes are TRBV7-9 and TRBJ2-1, with a weak D call TRBD2 (5 bases). Sample: PBMCs (not recorded whether the cells were cultured). The CDR3 DNA is TGTGCCAGCAGCTCCACTAGCTCCTACAATGAGCAGTTCTTC. This translates into CASSSTSSYNEQFF.